A single TCR beta chain is shown here with its context. The antigen remains unidentified. These data originate in a study of T cells after posttransplantation cyclophosphamide. The germline V gene has CDR1 LNHDA and CDR2 SQIVND (reference sequence). CDR3 length: 14 amino acids. The ends were cut back, 5 bases at V and 3 bases at J, with 11 bases in the middle. Generated by immunoSEQ multiplex PCR, the TCRdb table keeps only in-frame clones and is missing some. The sample holds tens of thousands of clones, roughly 86% seen once. Findings and caveats of the study: TRB overlap between skin or GI tissue T cells and blood was limited. TRB clonality was highly associated with recipient CMV seropositivity and reactivation.

J is TRBJ1-5 and V is TRBV19, with TRBD1 as a possible D gene (6 bases). This clonotype originated in a young man with a blood cancer, CMV-positive, and with a related stem cell donor. The sequencing sample was made of PBMCs. The CDR3 coding sequence is TGTGCCAGTAGTCCCCGGACAGTCAATCAGCCCCAGCATTTT. It translates to CASSPRTVNQPQHF.